The text below deals with one TCR beta chain. This entry comes from a study of T cell responses to AZD1222 COVID-19 vaccine. The CDR3 is 14 amino acids. In germline, CDR1 is SGDLS, CDR2 YYNGEE. V was clipped by 4 bases and J by 6 bases; unmatched bases: 10. This table comes from immunoSEQ multiplex PCR, and its TCRdb copy is limited to in-frame clones, with some not included. The sample contains roughly 130,000 clones, approximately 90% of which appear only once. The material sequenced was peripheral blood, taken on day 0 of AZD1222 vaccination. The sequence was obtained from an adult in good health. The chain links TRBV9 to TRBJ2-7; the match to TRBD2 covers 7 bases. The CDR3 DNA reads as TGTGCCAGCAGCCGTGGGTTGCGGGGGTCCGAGCAGTACTTC. Translation: CASSRGLRGSEQYF.